This T cell receptor beta chain derives from a study of T cells after yellow fever vaccination. V shed 2 bases and J 3 bases; nucleotides not matched to a gene: 3. Germline V lookup: CDR1 MNHEY, CDR2 SVGAGI. The CDR3 extends over 14 amino acids. In TCRdb, the 5' RACE reads were re-called with MiXCR into one record per CDR3 protein. Of around 590,000 distinct CDR3 sequences listed, approximately 13% were seen once; the top ten hold more than 13%. The chain uses TRBV6-5 and TRBJ2-7; 8 positions match TRBD2. This sequence was found in a man aged 30 to 39 who received the YFV17D yellow fever vaccine. The sample consisted of PBMCs, taken on the day of the yellow fever booster vaccination. The CDR3 DNA sequence: TGTGCCAGCAGTTACCAGGCGGGAGGCTACGAGCAGTACTTC. Translated: CASSYQAGGYEQYF.